This T cell receptor (beta chain) was obtained from a study of blood T cell repertoires in COVID-19. Study at large: Samples representing acute and convalescent COVID-19 were sourced from the United States, Italy and Spain. T cells, B-cell-depleted T cells, or PBMCs supplied cDNA or gDNA.

Under the authors' procedure: Estimation of nucleated cell counts was performed using reference gene primer amplification. Produced via immunoSEQ multiplex PCR; TCRdb's table is partial and in-frame only. From that table come the V and J calls and clone size; the DNA was used to work out D and trimming. The data hold some 220,000 clones, with around 80% observed a single time. The CDR3 is 17 residues long. From germline, CDR1 is SGDLS and CDR2 YYNGEE. V shed 2 bases, J shed 3 bases, and the junction held 12 bases outside the gene matches. This TCR was recovered from a man aged 50 to 60 with active or convalescent COVID-19. The chain combines TRBV9 with TRBJ2-3; 7 bases are shared with TRBD2. The sequencing sample was made of peripheral blood. The CDR3 loop reads CASSVMGPPGGTDTQYF. The DNA of the CDR3 is TGTGCCAGCAGCGTTATGGGACCCCCCGGGGGGACAGATACGCAGTATTTT. Based on the CDR3 plus reference TRBV9 and TRBJ2-3, the full variable domain is DSGVTQTPKHLITATGQRVTLRCSPRSGDLSVYWYQQSLDQGLQFLIQYYNGEERAKGNILERFSAQQFPDLHSELNLSSLELGDSALYFCASSVMGPPGGTDTQYFGPGTRLTVL.